Following are 5 T cell receptor beta chains from one sample sequenced in a study of blood T cell repertoires in COVID-19. Assay: immunoSEQ multiplex PCR; the TCRdb copy retains only in-frame clones and omits some. The table includes fewer than 200,000 clones, about 88% detected once. Sample: peripheral blood. These receptors came from a man in his sixties with acute or convalescent COVID-19.

The CDR3: CASSSRQDSEAFF. CDR3 nucleotide sequence: TGTGCCAGCAGCTCAAGGCAGGACAGTGAAGCTTTCTTT. The chain combines TRBV7-2 with TRBJ1-1; D perhaps matches TRBD1 (6 bases). CDR3 length: 13 residues. Trimming took off 4 bases at V and 7 bases at J, with 13 bases between the two ends. Per germline, CDR1 SGHTA and CDR2 FQGNSA.

The genes are TRBV24-1 and TRBJ1-1, with 7 positions matching TRBD1. The V gene end was trimmed by 4 bases and the J gene end by 11 bases; junction bases not matched to a gene: 9. Germline V CDR1 and CDR2: KGHDR, SFDVKD. The CDR3 is 13 residues long. The CDR3 spells CATSDTGTARAFF. CDR3 DNA: TGTGCCACCAGTGACACCGGGACAGCGAGGGCTTTCTTT.

The chain links TRBV6-5 to TRBJ2-3; TRBD2 agrees at 12 bases. The germline V gene has CDR1 MNHEY and CDR2 SVGAGI. The CDR3 loop spans 16 amino acids. The trim removed 3 bases at V and 1 base at J, leaving 2 bases unmatched. The CDR3 DNA follows: TGTGCCAGCAGTTATCGACTAGCGGGGGGCACAGATACGCAGTATTTT. The encoded protein is CASSYRLAGGTDTQYF.

The rearrangement uses TRBV11-3 and TRBJ2-6; 7 bases agree with TRBD1. V lost 8 bases, J lost 2 bases, and 6 bases stayed unmatched. The CDR3 is 15 residues long. From germline, CDR1 is SGHNT and CDR2 YENEEA. In DNA form, the CDR3 reads TGTGCCAGCCGGGACAGAGTCACTGGGGCCAACGTCCTGACTTTC. Translation gives CASRDRVTGANVLTF.

J is TRBJ2-2 and V is TRBV19; D gene ambiguous. V was trimmed by 6 bases and J by 0 bases, leaving 17 bases between them. The CDR3 totals 17 residues. From germline, CDR1 is LNHDA and CDR2 SQIVND (reference sequence). The CDR3 DNA is TGTGCCAGTAGCCCATTCACCACCAGCGCGAACACCGGGGAGCTGTTTTTT. As protein: CASSPFTTSANTGELFF.